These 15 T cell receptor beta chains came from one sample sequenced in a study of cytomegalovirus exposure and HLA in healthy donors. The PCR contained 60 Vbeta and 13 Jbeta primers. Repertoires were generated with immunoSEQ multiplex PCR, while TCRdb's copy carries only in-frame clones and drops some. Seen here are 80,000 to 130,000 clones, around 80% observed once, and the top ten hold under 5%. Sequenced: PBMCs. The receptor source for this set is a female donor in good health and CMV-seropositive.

The CDR3 spells CASSIVGRSYEQYF. Here the CDR3 DNA reads TGTGCCAGTAGTATAGTAGGGAGATCCTACGAGCAGTACTTC. V and J are TRBV19 and TRBJ2-7; a weak D match, TRBD2 (5 bases). The CDR3 consists of 14 residues. V gave up 1 base and J gave up 1 base, with 8 bases separating them. CDR1 is LNHDA, CDR2 SQIVND, per germline (reference sequence). The full variable domain, its missing parts supplied by reference TRBV19 and TRBJ2-7, is DGGITQSPKYLFRKEGQNVTLSCEQNLNHDAMYWYRQDPGQGLRLIYYSQIVNDFQKGDIAEGYSVSREKKESFPLTVTSAQKNPTAFYLCASSIVGRSYEQYFGPGTRLTVT.

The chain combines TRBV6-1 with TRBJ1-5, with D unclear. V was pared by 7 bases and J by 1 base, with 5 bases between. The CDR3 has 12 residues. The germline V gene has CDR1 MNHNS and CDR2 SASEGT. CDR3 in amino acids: CASTQSNQPQHF. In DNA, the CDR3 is TGTGCCAGCACCCAGAGCAATCAGCCCCAGCATTTT.

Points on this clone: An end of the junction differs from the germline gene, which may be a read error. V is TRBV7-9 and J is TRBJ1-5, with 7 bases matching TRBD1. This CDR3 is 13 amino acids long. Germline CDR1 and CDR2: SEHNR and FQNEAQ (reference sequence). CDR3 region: CASSMKTGAPVDF. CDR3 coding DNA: TGTGCCAGCAGCATGAAAACAGGGGCCCCCGTGGATTTT.

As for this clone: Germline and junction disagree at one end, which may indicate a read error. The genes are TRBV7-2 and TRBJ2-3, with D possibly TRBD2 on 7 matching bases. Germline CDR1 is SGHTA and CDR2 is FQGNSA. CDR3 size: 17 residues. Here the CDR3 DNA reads TGTGCCAGCAGCTTAGGAGGGGGGCCGACTAGCACGGATACGCAGTATTTT. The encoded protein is CASSLGGGPTSTDTQYF.

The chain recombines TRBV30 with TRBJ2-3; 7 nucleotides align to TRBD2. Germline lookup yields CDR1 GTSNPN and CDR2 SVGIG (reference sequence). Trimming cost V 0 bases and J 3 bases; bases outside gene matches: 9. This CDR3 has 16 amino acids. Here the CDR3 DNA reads TGTGCCTGGAGTGTACGACGAGCGGGACCTACAGATACGCAGTATTTT. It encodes CAWSVRRAGPTDTQYF.

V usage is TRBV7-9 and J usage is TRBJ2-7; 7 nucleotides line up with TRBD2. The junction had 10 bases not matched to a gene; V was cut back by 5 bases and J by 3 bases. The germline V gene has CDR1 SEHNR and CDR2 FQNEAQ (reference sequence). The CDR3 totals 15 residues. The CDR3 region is CASSPDRLAVYEQYF. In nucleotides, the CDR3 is TGTGCCAGCAGCCCCGACCGCCTAGCGGTCTACGAGCAGTACTTC.

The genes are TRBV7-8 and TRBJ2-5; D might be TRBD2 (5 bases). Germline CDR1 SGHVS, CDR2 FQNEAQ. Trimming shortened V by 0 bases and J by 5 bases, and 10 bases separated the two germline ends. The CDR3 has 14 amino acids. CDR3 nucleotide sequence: TGTGCCAGCAGCTTAGCGGGAGAAAGGGAGACCCAGTACTTC. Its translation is CASSLAGERETQYF. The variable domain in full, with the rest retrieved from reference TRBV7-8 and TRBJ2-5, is GAGVSQSPRYKVAKRGQDVALRCDPISGHVSLFWYQQALGQGPEFLTYFQNEAQLDKSGLPSDRFFAERPEGSVSTLKIQRTQQEDSAVYLCASSLAGERETQYFGPGTRLLVL.

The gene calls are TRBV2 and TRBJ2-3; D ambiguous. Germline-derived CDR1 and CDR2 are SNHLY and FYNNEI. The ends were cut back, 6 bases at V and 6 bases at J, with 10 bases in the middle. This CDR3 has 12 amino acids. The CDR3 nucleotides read TGTGCCAGCAGCCAAGCTGCGGATACGCAGTATTTT. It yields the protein CASSQAADTQYF.

The CDR3 protein is CASRGQGDTEAFF. The CDR3 region has the DNA TGTGCCAGCAGAGGACAGGGGGACACTGAAGCTTTCTTT. V and J are TRBV7-9 and TRBJ1-1; 10 nucleotides align to TRBD1. V shed 6 bases and J 3 bases; nucleotides not matched to a gene: 1. Per germline, CDR1 SEHNR and CDR2 FQNEAQ (reference sequence). This CDR3 has 13 residues.

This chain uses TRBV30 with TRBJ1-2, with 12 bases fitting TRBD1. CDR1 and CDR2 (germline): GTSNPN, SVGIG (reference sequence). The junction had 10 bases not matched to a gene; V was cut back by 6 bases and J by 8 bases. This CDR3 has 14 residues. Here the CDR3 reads CACPGTGGVGGYTF. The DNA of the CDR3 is TGTGCCTGTCCGGGGACAGGGGGCGTGGGAGGCTACACCTTC.

CDR3 sequence: CASSQEGTGKGYTF. The CDR3 DNA reads TGTGCCAGCAGCCAAGAGGGGACAGGGAAAGGCTACACCTTC. This chain joins TRBV9 and TRBJ1-2, with 9 bases that match TRBD1. There are 14 residues in the CDR3. CDR1 is SGDLS and CDR2 is YYNGEE in the germline V gene. The J segment lost 8 bases and the V segment lost 4 bases, leaving 9 bases of the junction unmatched. Full variable domain (remainder filled in from reference TRBV9 and TRBJ1-2): DSGVTQTPKHLITATGQRVTLRCSPRSGDLSVYWYQQSLDQGLQFLIQYYNGEERAKGNILERFSAQQFPDLHSELNLSSLELGDSALYFCASSQEGTGKGYTFGSGTRLTVV.

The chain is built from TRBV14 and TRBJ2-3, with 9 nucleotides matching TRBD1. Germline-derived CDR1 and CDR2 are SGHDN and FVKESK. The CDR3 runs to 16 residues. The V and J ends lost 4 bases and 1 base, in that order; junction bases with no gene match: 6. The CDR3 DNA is TGTGCCAGCAGCCGAGGGGGGACAGGGCGCACAGATACGCAGTATTTT. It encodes CASSRGGTGRTDTQYF. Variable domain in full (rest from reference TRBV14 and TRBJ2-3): EAGVTQFPSHSVIEKGQTVTLRCDPISGHDNLYWYRRVMGKEIKFLLHFVKESKQDESGMPNNRFLAERTGGTYSTLKVQPAELEDSGVYFCASSRGGTGRTDTQYFGPGTRLTVL.

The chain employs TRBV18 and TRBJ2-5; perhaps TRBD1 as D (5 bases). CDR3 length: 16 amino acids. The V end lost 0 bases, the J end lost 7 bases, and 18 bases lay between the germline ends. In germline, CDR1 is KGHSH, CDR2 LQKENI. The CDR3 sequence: CASSPPNSGSQGTQYF. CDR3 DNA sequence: TGTGCCAGCTCACCACCCAACTCCGGGTCCCAGGGGACCCAGTACTTC.

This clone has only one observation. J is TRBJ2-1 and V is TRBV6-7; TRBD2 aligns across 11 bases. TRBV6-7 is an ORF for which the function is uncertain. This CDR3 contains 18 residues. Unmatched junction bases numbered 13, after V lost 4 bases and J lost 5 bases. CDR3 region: CASSSRNPNSGRDNEQFF. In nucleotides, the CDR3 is TGTGCCAGCAGTTCACGGAACCCGAATAGCGGGAGGGACAATGAGCAGTTCTTC.

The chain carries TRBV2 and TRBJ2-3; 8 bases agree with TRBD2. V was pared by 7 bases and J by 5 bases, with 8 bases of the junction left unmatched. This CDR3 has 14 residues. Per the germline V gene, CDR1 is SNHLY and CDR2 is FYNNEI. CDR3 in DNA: TGTGCCAGCACCGGGGGGGACGGGGGAGATACGCAGTATTTT. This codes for CASTGGDGGDTQYF.